This T cell receptor beta chain is from a study of blood T cell repertoires in COVID-19. Study-wide background: PBMCs, B-cell-depleted T cells, or T cells were the source of the cDNA or gDNA that made up the material.

Seattle's enrolled individuals joined amid active infection and were then monitored longitudinally. In the original analysis: Estimates of nucleated cell counts were drawn from the amplification of reference gene primers. This table comes from immunoSEQ multiplex PCR, and its TCRdb copy is limited to in-frame clones, with some not included. V, J and clone size are those of that table, while D and trimming were read from the DNA. This repertoire shows around 220,000 clones, 82% found once; its top ten account for 8% to 9%. This clone was observed at least ten times. Germline V gene data show CDR1 as MNHNY and CDR2 as SVGAGI (reference sequence). After removal of 6 bases from V and 5 bases from J, the junction contained 5 bases not matched to a gene. The CDR3 has 13 residues.

The chain links TRBV6-6 to TRBJ1-1; 8 nucleotides agree with TRBD1. What was sequenced was peripheral blood. The receptor's source is a woman of 80 years or more with COVID-19, enrolled during active disease. The CDR3 nucleotides read TGTGCCAGCAGACTCAGGGGGCGAACTGAAGCTTTCTTT. As protein: CASRLRGRTEAFF.